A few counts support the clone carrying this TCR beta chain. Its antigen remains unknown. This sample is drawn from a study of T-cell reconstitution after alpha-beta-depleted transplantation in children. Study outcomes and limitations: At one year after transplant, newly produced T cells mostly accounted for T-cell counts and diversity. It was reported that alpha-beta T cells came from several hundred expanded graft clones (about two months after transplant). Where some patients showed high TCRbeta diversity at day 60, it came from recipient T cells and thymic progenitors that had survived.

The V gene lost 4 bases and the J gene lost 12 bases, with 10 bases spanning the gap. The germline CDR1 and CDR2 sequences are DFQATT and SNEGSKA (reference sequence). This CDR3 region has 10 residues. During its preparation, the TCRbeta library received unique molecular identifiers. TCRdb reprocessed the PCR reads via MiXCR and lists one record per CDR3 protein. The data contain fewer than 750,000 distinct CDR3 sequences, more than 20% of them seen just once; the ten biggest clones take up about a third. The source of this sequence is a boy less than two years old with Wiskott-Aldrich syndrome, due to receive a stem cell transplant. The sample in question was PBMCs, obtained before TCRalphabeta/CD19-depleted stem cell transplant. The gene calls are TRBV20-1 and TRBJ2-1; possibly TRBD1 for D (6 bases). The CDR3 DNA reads TGCAGTGCTACTTCGGACAGGCAGTTCTTC. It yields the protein CSATSDRQFF.